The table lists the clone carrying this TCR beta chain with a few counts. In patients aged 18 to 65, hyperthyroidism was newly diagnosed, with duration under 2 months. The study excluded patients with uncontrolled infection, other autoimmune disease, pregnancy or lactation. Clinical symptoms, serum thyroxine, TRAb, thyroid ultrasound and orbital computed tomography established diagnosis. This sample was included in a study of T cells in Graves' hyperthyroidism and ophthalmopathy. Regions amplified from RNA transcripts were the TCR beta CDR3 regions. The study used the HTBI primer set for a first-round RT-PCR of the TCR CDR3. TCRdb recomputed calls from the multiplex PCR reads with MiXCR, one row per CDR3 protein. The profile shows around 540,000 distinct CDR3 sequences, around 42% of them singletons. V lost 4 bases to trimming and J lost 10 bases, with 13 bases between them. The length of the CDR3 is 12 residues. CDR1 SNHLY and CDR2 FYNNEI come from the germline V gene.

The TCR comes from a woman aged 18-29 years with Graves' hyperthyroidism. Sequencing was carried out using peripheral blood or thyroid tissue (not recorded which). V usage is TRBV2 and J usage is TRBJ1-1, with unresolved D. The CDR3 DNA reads TGTGCCAGCAGTGCTCGTCCCGGTTTAGCTTTCTTT. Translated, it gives CASSARPGLAFF.